The rows below give T cell receptor beta chains drawn from one sample of a study of PD-1 blockade in mismatch repair-deficient tumors. Using immunoSEQ multiplex PCR, the repertoire was profiled, and TCRdb retains in-frame clones only, with some absent. The repertoire includes over 15,000 clones, less than 90% of them detected once, and around a sixth sits in the top ten. This specimen was PBMCs, taken before pembrolizumab treatment. The receptor set was obtained from an adult with mismatch repair-deficient cancer. The CDR3 runs from the conserved cysteine through the conserved F or W. The size entry is marked missing in some rows and otherwise reads once, few, many or a size class.

TRBJ2-3 | TRBV6-6 | - | CASSWTSTDTQYF
TRBJ2-3 | TRBV4-1 | - | CASSQPGGSGTDTQYF
TRBJ2-7 | TRBV27 | - | CASSPIPLYEQYF
TRBJ2-4 | TRBV15 | once | CATSPRAGRNIQYF
TRBJ2-5 | TRBV14 | - | CASSQEGAGLAQETQYF
TRBJ2-2 | TRBV6-1 | - | CASSELAGGPGELFF
TRBJ1-2 | TRBV5-4 | few | CASSLDRVYGYTF
TRBJ2-7 | TRBV7-2 | - | CASSFTGPGPGEQYF
TRBJ2-5 | TRBV25-1 | - | CASSDSGRAEETQYF
TRBJ2-2 | TRBV9 | - | CASSFQAGATGELFF
TRBJ1-1 | TRBV10-3 | - | CAISEEVSTEAFF
TRBJ2-3 | TRBV5-1 | - | CASSLEGGSRADTQYF
TRBJ1-2 | TRBV7-9 | - | CASSLSMVGGYGYTF
TRBJ2-7 | TRBV4-1 | - | CASSQVGGLDYEQYF
TRBJ2-5 | TRBV10-1 | - | CASSEPDRGLEPYQETQYF
TRBJ2-7 | TRBV7-9 | once | CASSSRTGGLLTEQYF
TRBJ2-7 | TRBV11-2 | - | CASTSEFDRADEQYF
TRBJ1-1 | TRBV2 | - | CASSDLRTAEAFF
TRBJ2-1 | TRBV5-1 | - | CASSISGISYNEQFF
TRBJ2-7 | TRBV5-4 | - | CASSLLAGEQYF
TRBJ1-4 | TRBV4-2 | once | CASSQTPGQGNEKLFF
TRBJ2-1 | TRBV5-5 | - | CASSLGQGAYNEQFF
TRBJ2-1 | TRBV19 | - | CASSIVLSSYNEQFF
TRBJ2-3 | TRBV5-4 | - | CASSLELVTTDTQYF
TRBJ2-1 | TRBV4-1 | - | CASSQWDRGYNEQFF
TRBJ1-3 | TRBV7-2 | once | CASSLRQGFRNTIYF
TRBJ1-1 | TRBV21-1 | - | CASSRQGFLRTEAFF
TRBJ1-1 | TRBV30 | - | CAWSVGGGTEAFF
TRBJ2-7 | TRBV7-9 | few | CASSHRDSPYEQYF
TRBJ2-7 | TRBV4-1 | - | CASSQASSGTYEQYF
TRBJ2-7 | TRBV4-2 | - | CASSLGQASSYEQYF
TRBJ2-3 | TRBV11-2 | - | CASSLSPGGSSTDTQYF